Listed here are 7 T cell receptor beta chains from one sample, sequenced in a study of sequential checkpoint blockade in melanoma. Indicated treatment: randomized to nivolumab then ipilimumab (arm A) or the reverse (arm B). The data were produced by immunoSEQ multiplex PCR, yet TCRdb's version contains in-frame clones alone and is incomplete. Of tens of thousands of clones listed, more than 75% are singletons. Specimen: CD8+ T cells sorted from blood (inferred from file names), collected from a patient given nivolumab and ipilimumab in sequence. The receptors here all came from a human donor with melanoma.

This clone has just a few counts. This sample also contains other DNA sequences that code for the same CDR3. The gene calls are TRBV27 and TRBJ2-6; 7 bases map to TRBD1. Per the germline V gene, CDR1 is MNHEY and CDR2 is SMNVEV (reference sequence). The trim removed 0 bases at V and 2 bases at J, leaving 4 bases unmatched. The CDR3 contains 17 residues. The CDR3 protein is CASSLSGTGAGANVLTF. The CDR3 DNA reads TGTGCCAGCAGTTTATCGGGAACAGGGGCTGGGGCCAACGTCCTGACTTTC.

The chain links TRBV7-9 to TRBJ2-3; D is possibly TRBD2 (5 bases). The ends were cut back, 7 bases at V and 2 bases at J, with 10 bases in the middle. Germline V lookup: CDR1 SEHNR, CDR2 FQNEAQ (reference sequence). This CDR3 has 13 residues. In nucleotides, the CDR3 is TGTGCCAGCACCCCGAGGGCCACAGATACGCAGTATTTT. It is translated as CASTPRATDTQYF.

This chain uses TRBV2 with TRBJ1-5, with 8 bases that match TRBD1. The CDR3 runs to 18 residues. The ends lost 7 bases at V and 3 bases at J; junction bases unmatched: 17. Germline CDR1 is SNHLY and CDR2 is FYNNEI. CDR3 sequence reads: CASTMLSRQGAFNQPQHF. The CDR3 region has the DNA TGTGCCAGCACTATGTTGAGTAGGCAGGGGGCCTTCAATCAGCCCCAGCATTTT.

The sample holds one count of this clone. The genes are TRBV28 and TRBJ1-2; 8 bases fit TRBD1. The CDR3 runs to 16 residues. J lost 7 bases, V lost 3 bases, and 13 bases had no gene match. CDR1 is MDHEN, CDR2 SYDVKM, per germline. This chain's CDR3 is CASSFFGGTGLFGYTF. The DNA of the CDR3 is TGTGCCAGCAGTTTTTTCGGCGGGACAGGACTTTTTGGCTACACCTTC.

This chain joins TRBV2 and TRBJ2-3; D is possibly TRBD1 (6 bases). V was clipped by 1 base and J by 3 bases, with 11 bases between them. The CDR3 sequence is 15 residues long. Germline CDR1 reads SNHLY; CDR2 reads FYNNEI. In DNA, the CDR3 is TGTGCCAGCAGTGAAGACAGGGTTCCAACAGATACGCAGTATTTT. It yields the protein CASSEDRVPTDTQYF.

V gene TRBV11-2 combines with J gene TRBJ2-1; 7 positions match TRBD2. The CDR3 extends over 13 amino acids. V trimming: 0 bases; J trimming: 9 bases; junction bases outside the gene matches: 2. Per germline, CDR1 SGHAT and CDR2 FQNNGV. The CDR3 reads CASSLDPGGEQFF. The CDR3 DNA reads as TGTGCCAGCAGCTTAGATCCGGGAGGTGAGCAGTTCTTC. Variable domain in full (rest from reference TRBV11-2 and TRBJ2-1): EAGVAQSPRYKIIEKRQSVAFWCNPISGHATLYWYQQILGQGPKLLIQFQNNGVVDDSQLPKDRFSAERLKGVDSTLKIQPAKLEDSAVYLCASSLDPGGEQFFGPGTRLTVL.

The rearrangement uses TRBV6-6 and TRBJ2-3; 8 positions match TRBD1. CDR3 length: 14 amino acids. Losses at the gene ends were 5 bases for V and 4 bases for J; bases not matched to a gene: 5. CDR1 and CDR2 from the germline V gene are MNHNY and SVGAGI (reference sequence). Here the CDR3 DNA reads TGTGCCAGCAGTCCCACAGGGGGACCAGATACGCAGTATTTT. It codes for CASSPTGGPDTQYF.